One T cell receptor (beta chain) is described in this entry. Produced via immunoSEQ multiplex PCR; TCRdb's table is partial and in-frame only. This sample has 35,000 to 40,000 clones, with around nine tenths found just once. The data stem from a study of CD4 T cells in relation to SARS-CoV-2 and coronaviruses. The ends were cut back, 8 bases at V and 2 bases at J, with 13 bases in the middle. Per the germline V gene, CDR1 is SNHLY and CDR2 is FYNNEI. The CDR3 has 13 amino acids. The receptor was derived from an adult with COVID-19. Sequencing used memory CD4+ T cells from PBMCs. The V and J genes are TRBV2 and TRBJ2-7, with D unclear. The CDR3 loop is CASSVDAPYEQYF. CDR3 DNA sequence: TGTGCCAGCTCTGTCGACGCTCCCTACGAGCAGTACTTC.